The clone carrying this T cell receptor beta chain appeared a few times. Researchers ran the PCR with 60 Vbeta and 13 Jbeta primers. Sequencing used immunoSEQ multiplex PCR; TCRdb keeps in-frame clones, though not all of them. The top ten hold more than 7% of the sample, which has some 180,000 clones, roughly 13% seen once. This entry comes from a study of cytomegalovirus exposure and HLA in healthy donors. Overall study: Among several hundred genotyped donors, more than 65% fell in the Caucasian-associated ancestry cluster.

The sample comprised PBMCs. The source is a man in his fifties in good health and CMV-seropositive.

CDR3 loop: CASSIPGQGNDEQYF. The DNA of the CDR3 is TGTGCCAGTAGTATACCGGGCCAGGGCAACGACGAGCAGTACTTC. The gene calls are TRBV19 and TRBJ2-7; the D gene is possibly TRBD1 (5 bases). The CDR3 contains 15 residues. Germline V gives CDR1 LNHDA, CDR2 SQIVND (reference sequence). Deletions cut 2 bases from V and 5 bases from J, with 16 bases between.